The 5 T cell receptor beta chains listed next were all sequenced from one sample in a study of CD8 T cells in ankylosing spondylitis. TCRdb re-derived calls from the 5' RACE reads in MiXCR, one entry per CDR3 protein. The data hold about 340,000 distinct CDR3 sequences, with approximately 15% observed a single time. Sample: blood, either unsorted or a sorted T cell fraction (not recorded which). The source is a male donor with ankylosing spondylitis or in good health (not recorded which).

This clonotype was observed a few times. The rearrangement links TRBV20-1 to TRBJ1-5; D uncertain. Germline values: CDR1 DFQATT, CDR2 SNEGSKA (reference sequence). The CDR3 runs to 14 residues. V was clipped by 3 bases and J by 0 bases, with 9 bases between them. This chain's CDR3 is CSASNGNSNQPQHF. CDR3 DNA: TGCAGTGCTAGTAACGGGAATAGCAATCAGCCCCAGCATTTT.

The chain uses TRBV29-1 and TRBJ2-5, with 11 positions matching TRBD2. Germline CDR1 and CDR2: SQVTM and ANQGSEA. V gave up 4 bases and J gave up 5 bases; unmatched junction bases: 6. The CDR3 sequence is 14 residues long. Here the CDR3 reads CSVGVAGGRETQYF. The CDR3 DNA reads as TGCAGCGTTGGAGTAGCGGGGGGGCGGGAGACCCAGTACTTC.

This clonotype was seen a few times. The chain employs TRBV20-1 and TRBJ1-2; 7 bases fit TRBD1. Germline CDR1 is DFQATT and CDR2 is SNEGSKA (reference sequence). V dropped 6 bases and J dropped 8; count of bases not matched to a gene: 9. The CDR3 sequence is 12 residues long. The CDR3 region has the DNA TGCAGTGCGAATCAGGGGGAGCGGGGCTACACCTTC. Translation gives CSANQGERGYTF.

This clonotype occurred once. The chain uses TRBV5-1 and TRBJ2-5; 11 bases fit TRBD2. V was pared by 2 bases and J by 4 bases, with 13 bases of the junction left unmatched. Germline V lookup: CDR1 SGHRS, CDR2 YFSETQ. CDR3 length: 18 residues. The CDR3 DNA reads TGCGCCAGCAGCTTAGGCTTTATAGCGGGAGGGCCGAGAGAGACCCAGTACTTC. This codes for CASSLGFIAGGPRETQYF. The full variable domain, completed using reference TRBV5-1 and TRBJ2-5, is KAGVTQTPRYLIKTRGQQVTLSCSPISGHRSVSWYQQTPGQGLQFLFEYFSETQRNKGNFPGRFSGRQFSNSRSEMNVSTLELGDSALYLCASSLGFIAGGPRETQYFGPGTRLLVL.

The chain links TRBV6-1 to TRBJ2-3, with a weak D call TRBD2 (6 bases). Trimming removed 5 bases at V and 2 bases at J, with 14 bases between. This CDR3 has 15 residues. The germline V gene encodes CDR1 MNHNS and CDR2 SASEGT. This CDR3 is CASSRVAGYTDTQYF. CDR3 nucleotides: TGTGCCAGCAGTCGAGTTGCGGGATACACAGATACGCAGTATTTT.